A selection of T cell receptor beta chains follows, all from one sample in a study of cytomegalovirus exposure and HLA in healthy donors. Measured with immunoSEQ multiplex PCR; TCRdb has only the in-frame clones, and not every one. Among around 150,000 clones listed, 79% were seen once. Sequencing input: PBMCs. The source of these receptors is a man aged 35 to 55 in good health and CMV-seronegative. Both conserved end residues are part of each CDR3. Fields, in order: V gene, D gene, CDR3 protein. D genes are given only for firm matches.

>TRBV5-6|TRBD1
CASSRTGGTETQYF
>TRBV6-1|.
CASSEARGSQYF
>TRBV5-1|.
CASSLSSSYEQYF
>TRBV28|.
CASRSGPQREKLFF
>TRBV5-1|.
CASSPPGQGYEQYF
>TRBV7-2|.
CASSLGSGSYNEQFF
>TRBV6-6|.
CASSPHPSSYNEQFF
>TRBV5-4|TRBD1
CASSLATGGAVFGQFF
>TRBV4-2|TRBD1
CASSLKTGGHNEQFF
>TRBV28|.
CASSSREGYTF
>TRBV28|.
CASSLGAGRTNGLTF
>TRBV5-4|.
CASRGGLGYEQYF
>TRBV2|.
CASSRESTDTQYF
>TRBV6-5|.
CASSPLRGSTEAFF
>TRBV29-1|.
CSVAGFSNNEQFF
>TRBV27|.
CATSLDWVTDTQYF
>TRBV6-1|.
CASSRFIQTETQYF
>TRBV28|TRBD1
CASSPPPGQELSGNTIYF
>TRBV29-1|.
CSVSSGEQFF
>TRBV5-6|TRBD2
CASSSVVRLAGVAEQFF
>TRBV7-9|.
CASSLSGEQYF
>TRBV4-3|.
CASSYFRERGELFF
>TRBV5-8|TRBD2
CASSLVAGAETQYF
>TRBV28|.
CASTPGPGLGTYEQYF
>TRBV5-1|TRBD2
CASSLGTSGGTDTQYF
>TRBV5-6|.
CASSARWNTQYF
>TRBV28|.
CASTDRGIRKGYTF
>TRBV7-2|TRBD2
CASSLSQTSIDEQYF
>TRBV6-5|TRBD2
CASTEGGSADTQYF
>TRBV5-1|TRBD2
CASSLARLTSGRDETQYF
>TRBV6-5|TRBD2
CASSYVGLAGGEQYF
>TRBV28|TRBD2
CASRIKPGLAGEQYF
>TRBV29-1|TRBD1
CSVEGQGREKLFF
>TRBV19|TRBD2
CASSGGSGRVNIQYF
>TRBV5-1|TRBD1
CASRYTGTDYEQYF
>TRBV6-1|TRBD1
CASSDSGGINSQYF
>TRBV10-1|.
CASRAGVNTEAFF
>TRBV28|TRBD1
CASSPPGTGVYEQYF
>TRBV6-4|TRBD1
CATRDRGYSDTQYF
>TRBV7-9|TRBD1
CASSPQDRGNSPLHF
>TRBV30|.
CAGSGGTNEKLFF